Below are 29 T cell receptor beta chains sequenced from a single sample in a study of T cell repertoires in cytomegalovirus infection. The antigens for these receptors are not known. TCRdb itself ran the reads through MiXCR, one entry per CDR3 protein. The table includes some 500,000 distinct CDR3 sequences, 30% to 40% detected once. Material: cultured PBMCs, obtained from culture after CMV antigen stimulation. These TCRs come from a human donor in good health (CMV status not recorded). Some clones in this sample may be carry-over from other donors' samples.

The chain uses TRBV5-8 and TRBJ2-3, with D maybe TRBD2 (6 bases). V gave up 1 base and J gave up 1 base, with 19 bases separating them. This CDR3 is 18 amino acids long. In germline, CDR1 is SGHTS, CDR2 YDEGEE. As DNA, the CDR3 is TGTGCCAGCAGCTTGAACGTAGGAGGGGCAGGAGGCACAGATACGCAGTATTTT. It translates to CASSLNVGGAGGTDTQYF.

This clonotype appeared once. The rearrangement links TRBV9 to TRBJ2-2; 11 nucleotides align to TRBD1. The CDR3 sequence is 17 residues long. Germline trimming cut 0 bases from V and 7 bases from J; bases unmatched to any gene: 8. CDR1 is SGDLS and CDR2 is YYNGEE in the germline V gene. CDR3 nucleotides: TGTGCCAGCAGCGTAGATCCGGACAGGGGGCGGATCGGGGAGCTGTTTTTT. It translates to CASSVDPDRGRIGELFF.

The CDR3 loop is CASSQEPGTNTEAFF. The CDR3 bases are TGCGCCAGCAGCCAAGAGCCAGGGACGAACACTGAAGCTTTCTTT. This chain joins TRBV4-3 and TRBJ1-1, with TRBD1 as a possible D gene (5 bases). CDR1 and CDR2 from the germline V gene are LGHNA and YSLEER. The CDR3 totals 15 residues. V lost 0 bases and J 1 base, leaving 9 bases between the germline ends.

The sample holds a few counts of this clonotype. J is TRBJ2-1 and V is TRBV11-3; 7 bases fit TRBD1. V shed 4 bases and J 10 bases; nucleotides not matched to a gene: 10. This CDR3 has 14 amino acids. Germline loops: CDR1 SGHNT, CDR2 YENEEA. This chain's CDR3 is CASSSYSNRGEQFF. In nucleotides, the CDR3 is TGTGCCAGCAGCTCCTATTCGAACAGGGGCGAGCAGTTCTTC.

The V and J genes are TRBV5-1 and TRBJ2-7; D call uncertain. CDR1 is SGHRS, CDR2 YFSETQ, per germline. The CDR3 runs to 14 residues. V was shortened by 0 bases and J by 3 bases, with 10 bases between the two germline ends. The CDR3 here is CASSLDPLSYEQYF. CDR3 DNA sequence: TGCGCCAGCAGCTTGGATCCACTGAGCTACGAGCAGTACTTC.

The chain links TRBV11-2 to TRBJ1-4; D is unclear. The CDR3 runs to 11 residues. CDR1 is SGHAT and CDR2 is FQNNGV in the germline V gene. The V and J ends lost 8 bases and 11 bases respectively, with 12 bases between them. The chain's CDR3 is CASGEGKKLFF. DNA of the CDR3: TGTGCCAGCGGGGAAGGGAAGAAACTGTTTTTT.

Here the CDR3 reads CASSLRGGQPQHF. The CDR3 DNA is TGTGCCAGCAGTTTGAGGGGAGGCCAGCCCCAGCATTTT. The J gene is TRBJ1-5, the V gene TRBV12-3 or TRBV12-4; possible D gene TRBD1, 5 bases. The CDR3 totals 13 residues. V lost 3 bases and J lost 7, with 10 bases in between.

The genes are TRBV6-1 and TRBJ2-3, with no clear D. With 5 bases removed from V and 2 bases from J, the gap between germline ends came to 14 bases. The CDR3 spans 15 residues. Germline CDR1 MNHNS, CDR2 SASEGT. CDR3 loop: CASSLRSGVTDTQYF. As DNA, the CDR3 is TGTGCCAGCAGTTTGAGATCGGGCGTCACAGATACGCAGTATTTT.

The gene calls are TRBV11-2 and TRBJ1-1; the D is unclear. This CDR3 comprises 16 residues. Germline CDR1 reads SGHAT; CDR2 reads FQNNGV. The ends were cut back, 1 base at V and 3 bases at J, with 15 bases in the middle. This CDR3 reads CASSLGVGSADTEAFF. In DNA, the CDR3 is TGTGCCAGCAGCTTAGGGGTGGGGTCCGCGGACACTGAAGCTTTCTTT.

The chain links TRBV13 to TRBJ1-2; D unresolved. V dropped 4 bases and J dropped 6 bases, with 12 bases sitting between them. The V gene's germline CDR1 is PRHDT and CDR2 FYEKMQ (reference sequence). The CDR3 is 13 amino acids. The CDR3 loop is CASSSRTGNGYTF. DNA for the CDR3: TGTGCCAGCAGCTCCCGGACCGGGAATGGCTACACCTTC.

This clonotype has at least ten counts. The chain joins TRBV7-6 to TRBJ2-1; 7 nucleotides align to TRBD2. The CDR3 is 15 amino acids. Trimming removed 2 bases from V and 2 bases from J; junction bases left unmatched: 3. Per germline, CDR1 SGHVS and CDR2 FNYEAQ. Here the CDR3 DNA reads TGTGCCAGCAGCTTACAAGCGGGAACCTACAATGAGCAGTTCTTC. Translation: CASSLQAGTYNEQFF. Variable domain in full (rest from reference TRBV7-6 and TRBJ2-1): GAGVSQSPRYKVTKRGQDVALRCDPISGHVSLYWYRQALGQGPEFLTYFNYEAQQDKSGLPNDRFSAERPEGSISTLTIQRTEQRDSAMYRCASSLQAGTYNEQFFGPGTRLTVL.

In its sample, this clonotype was seen a few times. An end of the junction differs from the germline gene, which may be a read error. The chain links TRBV20-1 to TRBJ2-7, with TRBD2 identical over 9 bases. The CDR3 loop spans 17 amino acids. Looked up from germline, CDR1 is DFQATT and CDR2 is SNEGSKA (reference sequence). The CDR3 coding sequence is TGCAGTGCTCGAGAGATCGCGGGAGGGCCAAAGTGGGGGGAGCAGTACTTC. Its protein product is CSAREIAGGPKWGEQYF.

Of note for this clonotype: Possible read error: a much larger clone is one base away. The chain recombines TRBV7-2 with TRBJ1-1, with 8 bases matching TRBD1. This CDR3 comprises 14 residues. CDR1 SGHTA and CDR2 FQGNSA come from the germline V gene. The CDR3 region is CANSPGQASTEAFF. The CDR3 DNA reads as TGTGCCAACAGCCCGGGACAGGCGAGCACTGAAGCTTTCTTT.

This chain links TRBV18 with TRBJ2-3, with TRBD2 identical over 12 bases. Germline-derived CDR1 and CDR2 are KGHSH and LQKENI. The CDR3 length is 18 residues. The ends lost 2 bases at V and 1 base at J; junction bases unmatched: 7. CDR3 DNA sequence: TGTGCCAGCTCACCAGGACTAGCGGGATTGAGCGGCACAGATACGCAGTATTTT. Translation gives CASSPGLAGLSGTDTQYF.

This clonotype was observed a few times. The chain has TRBV12-5 and TRBJ1-2, with D unresolved. The germline CDR1 and CDR2 sequences are LGHNT and FRNRAP. The CDR3 runs 12 residues. V was shortened by 4 bases and J by 6 bases, with 9 bases between the two germline ends. For the CDR3, the DNA is TGTGCTAGTGGTTCGCATTTTAATGGCTACACCTTC. Encoded protein: CASGSHFNGYTF.

This chain connects TRBV5-1 to TRBJ2-6; D not certain. V lost 2 bases to trimming and J lost 0 bases, with 12 bases between them. Germline values: CDR1 SGHRS, CDR2 YFSETQ. The CDR3 consists of 17 residues. The CDR3 here is CASSFGRANSGANVLTF. CDR3 sequence (DNA): TGCGCCAGCAGCTTCGGACGAGCCAACTCTGGGGCCAACGTCCTGACTTTC.

The V gene is TRBV7-9, the J gene TRBJ1-4; TRBD1 matches 7 bases. Germline loops: CDR1 SEHNR, CDR2 FQNEAQ (reference sequence). The junction had 4 bases not matched to a gene; V was cut back by 2 bases and J by 7 bases. The CDR3 runs to 14 residues. The CDR3 DNA reads TGTGCCAGCAGCTTAAGCGGGACAGCTGAAAAACTGTTTTTT. This encodes CASSLSGTAEKLFF.

The chain combines TRBV7-2 with TRBJ2-7; no reliable D call. Germline V lookup: CDR1 SGHTA, CDR2 FQGNSA. Trimming shortened V by 1 base and J by 1 base, and 14 bases separated the two germline ends. This CDR3 is built from 16 residues. The CDR3 sequence: CASSLGALETSYEQYF. The DNA of the CDR3 is TGTGCCAGCAGCTTAGGTGCGCTTGAGACTTCCTACGAGCAGTACTTC.

The J gene is TRBJ2-3, the V gene TRBV19; D remains unclear. V was clipped by 1 base and J by 6 bases, with 14 bases between them. The CDR3 consists of 15 residues. Germline CDR1 and CDR2: LNHDA and SQIVND (reference sequence). The CDR3 here is CASSIAFLVGDTQYF. DNA for the CDR3: TGTGCCAGTAGTATAGCCTTCCTGGTGGGGGATACGCAGTATTTT.

V usage is TRBV5-4 and J usage is TRBJ2-3, with D perhaps TRBD1 (5 bases). The ends were cut back, 3 bases at V and 6 bases at J, with 11 bases in the middle. Per the germline V gene, CDR1 is SGHNT and CDR2 is YYREEE (reference sequence). CDR3 length: 13 residues. DNA for the CDR3: TGTGCCAGCAGCTCGTGGGGCCGCGATACGCAGTATTTT. Amino acids: CASSSWGRDTQYF.

The chain joins TRBV10-2 to TRBJ2-5; D tentatively fits TRBD1 or TRBD2 (5 bases each). The CDR3 contains 16 residues. Trimming stripped 3 bases from V and 2 bases from J, with 16 bases between. The germline V gene has CDR1 WSHSY and CDR2 SAAADI. The CDR3 coding sequence is TGCGCCAGCAGTGATTGGGGACGGGGCTCTCAAGAGACCCAGTACTTC. Protein sequence: CASSDWGRGSQETQYF.

The CDR3 reads CASSLAAGSSYEQYV. CDR3 nucleotides: TGCGCCAGCAGCTTGGCCGCGGGAAGCTCCTACGAGCAGTACGTC. This chain connects TRBV5-1 to TRBJ2-7; possible D gene TRBD2, 6 bases. This CDR3 contains 15 residues. Germline V gives CDR1 SGHRS, CDR2 YFSETQ. With 0 bases removed from V and 0 bases from J, the gap between germline ends came to 10 bases.

This clonotype occurred a few times. The chain couples TRBV19 to TRBJ1-2; D possibly corresponds to TRBD1 (6 bases). This CDR3 has 13 amino acids. Germline assignment: CDR1 LNHDA and CDR2 SQIVND (reference sequence). Trimming took 6 bases from V and 4 from J, leaving 12 bases between them. In DNA, the CDR3 is TGTGCCAGTAGCGGACAGTCCAGCTATGGCTACACCTTC. It is translated as CASSGQSSYGYTF.

This clonotype came up many times. The rearrangement uses TRBV12-5 and TRBJ2-1; D is perhaps TRBD2 (6 bases). This CDR3 is 13 amino acids long. Germline CDR1 is LGHNT and CDR2 is FRNRAP. V was cut by 6 bases and J by 6 bases, with 12 bases left in between. The CDR3 nucleotides read TGTGCTAGTGGCCACGCGGGGTCCAATGAGCAGTTCTTC. This gives the protein CASGHAGSNEQFF.

This clonotype was seen only a few times. The rearrangement uses TRBV2 and TRBJ2-3, with 9 bases aligning to TRBD1. J was trimmed by 2 bases and V by 6 bases; bases with no gene match: 9. Germline lookup yields CDR1 SNHLY and CDR2 FYNNEI. This CDR3 is built from 16 residues. CDR3 amino acids: CASSQDRGLATDTQYF. Written as DNA, the CDR3 is TGTGCCAGCAGCCAGGACAGGGGACTGGCCACAGATACGCAGTATTTT.

This clonotype showed up just a few times. The chain carries TRBV7-2 and TRBJ1-2; D might be TRBD1 (6 bases). From germline, CDR1 is SGHTA and CDR2 FQGNSA. Trimming took off 1 base at V and 3 bases at J, with 12 bases between the two ends. The CDR3 has 15 residues. The CDR3 spells CASSLGGGVDYGYTF. The CDR3 DNA is TGTGCCAGCAGCTTAGGGGGGGGCGTGGACTATGGCTACACCTTC.

CDR3 protein: CAWSARTFQETQYF. The CDR3 coding sequence is TGTGCCTGGAGTGCCCGGACTTTTCAAGAGACCCAGTACTTC. This chain uses TRBV30 with TRBJ2-5, with a possible D match to TRBD2 (5 bases). Trimming cost V 1 base and J 2 bases, with 11 bases left between them. This CDR3 is built from 14 residues. Germline assignment: CDR1 GTSNPN and CDR2 SVGIG (reference sequence).

Details on this clonotype: Being one base from a much bigger clone, this may be a read error. V is TRBV7-2 and J is TRBJ2-3; 11 bases agree with TRBD2. The CDR3 extends over 15 amino acids. Losses at the gene ends were 6 bases for V and 2 bases for J; bases not matched to a gene: 4. Germline V gene lookup returns CDR1 SGHTA and CDR2 FQGNSA. The CDR3, as DNA: TGTGCCAGCAGTTTGACTAGCGGGACCACAGATACGCAGTATTTT. This translates into CASSLTSGTTDTQYF.

This rearrangement joins TRBV12-3 or TRBV12-4 to TRBJ1-1, with D perhaps TRBD1 (5 bases). V shed 3 bases and J shed 4 bases, with 18 bases lying between them. This CDR3 spans 16 amino acids. In DNA, the CDR3 is TGTGCCAGCAGTTTTGGGGGTTCGGGTTCTGGCACTGAAGCTTTCTTT. It yields the protein CASSFGGSGSGTEAFF.